Listed below are T cell receptor beta chains from one sample, sequenced in a study of control samples from healthy donors and cancer patients. Sequencing was performed with immunoSEQ multiplex PCR; in TCRdb, only in-frame clones are kept and a portion is missing. The repertoire has 20,000 to 30,000 clones, about nine tenths of them found once; the top ten carry around an eighth. Material for sequencing was PBMCs. The receptors were gathered from a man between 50 and 59 years old with lung cancer. Each CDR3 is given with its conserved first and last residue. D genes are given only for firm matches. Clone size is not always given. Where it is, it says once, few, many or a class for expanded clones.

TRBJ2-7,TRBV30,NA,NA,TGTGCCTGGAGTGGAGGGGACGAGCAGTACTTC,CAWSGGDEQYF
TRBJ2-3,TRBV11-2,NA,TRBD2,TGTGCCAGCAGCTTGGGGGGGTCTAGCACAGATACGCAGTATTTT,CASSLGGSSTDTQYF
TRBJ2-1,TRBV2,NA,NA,TGTGCCAGCAGTGAAAGGGTTGCAGAGACCAATGAGCAGTTCTTC,CASSERVAETNEQFF
TRBJ1-5,TRBV19,few,TRBD1,TGTGCCAGTAGTATGGACAGGGTCGATCAGCCCCAGCATTTT,CASSMDRVDQPQHF
TRBJ2-7,TRBV11-2,once,NA,TGTGCCAGCAGCCCCTCGCAGGGTAGGTCCTACGAGCAGTACTTC,CASSPSQGRSYEQYF
TRBJ1-5,TRBV25-1,NA,TRBD1,TGTGCCAGCAGTGATCCTAAGACAGGGGATCAGCCCCAGCATTTT,CASSDPKTGDQPQHF
TRBJ1-1,TRBV5-4,NA,TRBD1,TGTGCCAGCAACCCACAGGGGCAAAAGGAAGCTTTCTTT,CASNPQGQKEAFF
TRBJ2-3,TRBV5-4,NA,TRBD2,TGTGCCAGCAGCCTGCCCCCTAGCGGGGGGGCAGATACGCAGTATTTT,CASSLPPSGGADTQYF
TRBJ2-3,TRBV10-3,NA,NA,TGTGCCATCAGGAAAGGGGAGGCAGGGTCAGATACGCAGTATTTT,CAIRKGEAGSDTQYF
TRBJ2-5,TRBV7-2,NA,NA,TGTGCCAGCAGCTCAATTTCCAAGGGGGAGACCCAGTACTTC,CASSSISKGETQYF
TRBJ2-5,TRBV12-5,NA,TRBD1,TGTGCTAGTGGTTTTTCAGGGGGCGGGGAGACCCAGTACTTC,CASGFSGGGETQYF
TRBJ2-1,TRBV7-6,NA,NA,TGTGCCAGCAGCCCCGGTCCCGGGTATTCTCACAATGAGCAGTTCTTC,CASSPGPGYSHNEQFF
TRBJ1-6,TRBV11-2,NA,NA,TGTGCCAGCAGCTTAGGGGTTGGCGACAATTCACCCCTCCACTTT,CASSLGVGDNSPLHF
TRBJ1-1,TRBV7-9,once,NA,TGTGCCAGCAGCTTAGCGAAGGACATGAACACTGAAGCTTTCTTT,CASSLAKDMNTEAFF
TRBJ1-4,TRBV10-3,NA,NA,TGTGCCATCAGTGAGTCAAAGGGATCAAGCGAAAAACTGTTTTTT,CAISESKGSSEKLFF
TRBJ1-2,TRBV6-5,NA,TRBD1,TGTGCCAGCAGTTCGACAGGGAGCTATGGCTACACCTTC,CASSSTGSYGYTF
TRBJ1-2,TRBV9,NA,NA,TGTGCCAGCAGCTTCACGGGAGCGAACTATGGCTACACCTTC,CASSFTGANYGYTF
TRBJ2-5,TRBV5-1,NA,TRBD1,TGCGCCAGCACAACGGACAGGGTGGGGATAGAGACCCAGTACTTC,CASTTDRVGIETQYF
TRBJ2-3,TRBV5-1,once,TRBD1,TGCGCCAGCAGCCCGGGACAGGGGAATTTAGATACGCAGTATTTT,CASSPGQGNLDTQYF
TRBJ1-6,TRBV23-1,once,NA,TGCGCCAGCAGTCAATTATCCGGGCCCCTTTTT,CASSQLSGPLF
TRBJ1-4,TRBV6-5,NA,TRBD1,TGTGCCAGCAGCCGGGGACAGGGGGCGGTAGAAAAACTGTTTTTT,CASSRGQGAVEKLFF
TRBJ2-2,TRBV7-9,once,TRBD1,TGTGCCAGCAGCCCCCGACAGGGGGTGATCACCGGGGAGCTGTTTTTT,CASSPRQGVITGELFF
TRBJ1-1,TRBV14,NA,NA,TGTGCCAGCAGCCAGTGGGTTGGCACTGAAGCTTTCTTT,CASSQWVGTEAFF
TRBJ2-3,TRBV2,NA,NA,TGTGCCAGCAGTGAAACGGGCCCGTTACCCACAGATACGCAGTATTTT,CASSETGPLPTDTQYF
TRBJ2-1,TRBV11-2,NA,TRBD2,TGTGCCAGCAGAGGACGGACTAGCGGCCTAACGTCGGATGAGCAGTTCTTC,CASRGRTSGLTSDEQFF
TRBJ2-1,TRBV9,NA,TRBD1,TGTGCCAGCAGTAGGGGGGACGGGACAGGGCAGTTCTTC,CASSRGDGTGQFF
TRBJ2-7,TRBV5-1,NA,NA,TGCGCCAGCAGCTTCGGCTATCGGGGCGAGCAGTACTTC,CASSFGYRGEQYF
TRBJ2-2,TRBV7-8,NA,NA,TGTGCCAGCAGCTTCAGGGACACCGGGGAGCTGTTTTTT,CASSFRDTGELFF
TRBJ2-5,TRBV7-8,NA,TRBD1,TGTGCCAGCAGCACCCGACAGGGCCAAGAGACCCAGTACTTC,CASSTRQGQETQYF
TRBJ2-2,TRBV5-4,few,NA,TGTGCCAGCAGCTCCGTACGGGGGGCTCGCACCGGGGAGCTGTTTTTT,CASSSVRGARTGELFF
TRBJ1-5,TRBV5-8,NA,NA,TGTGCCAGCACCGTCGTCGGGACAACTGACGGCAATCAGCCCCAGCATTTT,CASTVVGTTDGNQPQHF
TRBJ2-7,TRBV19,NA,NA,TGTGCCAGTAGTATGCTTCTAGGTGGCGAGCAGTACTTC,CASSMLLGGEQYF
TRBJ1-1,TRBV7-3,NA,NA,TGTGCCAGCAGCTTTACAGAGAACACTGAAGCTTTCTTT,CASSFTENTEAFF
TRBJ1-4,TRBV28,NA,NA,TGTGCCAGCGGGGGGTTGGCTAATGAAAAACTGTTTTTT,CASGGLANEKLFF
TRBJ2-5,TRBV7-6,NA,NA,TGTGCCAGCAGCCCCGGGGGGCCCGGGGGAGAGACCCAGTACTTC,CASSPGGPGGETQYF
TRBJ2-7,TRBV5-1,NA,TRBD2,TGCGCCAGCAGTAGCGGGGCGAACTACGAGCAGTACTTC,CASSSGANYEQYF
TRBJ1-2,TRBV23-1,NA,NA,TGCGCCAGCAGTCAATCACCGGGTTGGGGCTATGGCTACACCTTC,CASSQSPGWGYGYTF
TRBJ2-2,TRBV29-1,NA,NA,TGCAGCGTTGGTTGGGGCACCGGGGAGCTGTTTTTT,CSVGWGTGELFF
TRBJ1-1,TRBV7-2,NA,NA,TGTGCCAGCAGCTTAGGGTTTTGGGGGCCTGACACTGAAGCTTTCTTT,CASSLGFWGPDTEAFF
TRBJ1-4,TRBV7-2,NA,NA,TGTGCCAGCACTACCGGAATGGACTATAATGAAAAACTGTTTTTT,CASTTGMDYNEKLFF
TRBJ2-5,TRBV7-2,NA,TRBD2,TGTGCCAGCAGCTCGGGGGGGCGAGAGACCCAGTACTTC,CASSSGGRETQYF
TRBJ1-5,TRBV19,NA,NA,TGTGCCAGTAAAGACCAGAAGTATAGCAATCAGCCCCAGCATTTT,CASKDQKYSNQPQHF
TRBJ2-7,TRBV7-2,few,NA,TGTGCCAGCAGCTCCGACTACCGCGACTACGAGCAGTACTTC,CASSSDYRDYEQYF
TRBJ2-2,TRBV19,NA,TRBD2,TGTGCCAGTATAAGCGGGGGGGGCACCGGGGAGCTGTTTTTT,CASISGGGTGELFF
TRBJ1-6,TRBV3-1/TRBV3-2,NA,NA,TGTGCCAGCAGCCAAGACAGGGATTCACCCCTCCACTTT,CASSQDRDSPLHF
TRBJ2-1,TRBV4-1,NA,TRBD1,TGCGCCAGCAGCCAAGGTCGGGGACAGGGGGCGTCTGAGCAGTTCTTC,CASSQGRGQGASEQFF
TRBJ1-4,TRBV3-1/TRBV3-2,NA,NA,TGTGCCAGCAGCTGGGGTGGGGGTGATGAAAAACTGTTTTTT,CASSWGGGDEKLFF
TRBJ2-1,TRBV7-8,NA,NA,TGTGCCAGCAGCTCCCTAGATTTTGCGGGGCCTTACAATGAGCAGTTCTTC,CASSSLDFAGPYNEQFF
TRBJ2-1,TRBV4-3,NA,TRBD1,TGCGCCAGCAGCCATGAGGACAGGGTAATTTTGTTCTTC,CASSHEDRVILFF
TRBJ2-7,TRBV12-3/TRBV12-4,NA,NA,TGTGCCAGCAGTTTACGTCGGTCCTACGAGCAGTACTTC,CASSLRRSYEQYF
TRBJ1-1,TRBV6-5,NA,NA,TGTGCCAGCAGTTACGGGGGGGTCGGTTTCTTT,CASSYGGVGFF
TRBJ2-3,TRBV6-2/TRBV6-3,NA,NA,TGTGCCAGCAGTTACATTCCAGCCGGGGGTACGCAGTATTTT,CASSYIPAGGTQYF
TRBJ1-1,TRBV12-3/TRBV12-4,NA,NA,TGTGCCAGCAGTCTCACAGAGAACACTGAAGCTTTCTTT,CASSLTENTEAFF
TRBJ2-7,TRBV6-5,NA,NA,TGTGCCAGCGGGGACCTCACGCATCTCAGATCCGAGCAGTACTTC,CASGDLTHLRSEQYF
TRBJ2-7,TRBV9,once,TRBD2,TGTGCCGTAGGCGGGGGGCCCTACGAGCAGTACTTC,CAVGGGPYEQYF
TRBJ2-1,TRBV3-1/TRBV3-2,NA,TRBD1,TGTGCCAGCAGTCCGGGACAGGGCGTGGAGCAGTTCTTC,CASSPGQGVEQFF
TRBJ1-6,TRBV19,NA,TRBD1,TGTGCCAGTAGTATATTTGTAGGGGACAGGGGCGATTCACCCCTCCACTTT,CASSIFVGDRGDSPLHF